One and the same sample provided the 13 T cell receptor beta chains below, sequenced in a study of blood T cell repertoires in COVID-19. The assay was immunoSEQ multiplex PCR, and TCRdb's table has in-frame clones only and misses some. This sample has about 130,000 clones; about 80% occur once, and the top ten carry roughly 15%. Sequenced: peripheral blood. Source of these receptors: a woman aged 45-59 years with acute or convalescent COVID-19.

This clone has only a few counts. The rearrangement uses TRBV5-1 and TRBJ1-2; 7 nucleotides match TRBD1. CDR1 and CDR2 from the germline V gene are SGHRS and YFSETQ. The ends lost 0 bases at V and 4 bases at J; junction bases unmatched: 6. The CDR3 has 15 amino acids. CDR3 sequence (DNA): TGCGCCAGCAGCTTGGTTGTAGGGGGCCTCTATGGCTACACCTTC. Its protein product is CASSLVVGGLYGYTF.

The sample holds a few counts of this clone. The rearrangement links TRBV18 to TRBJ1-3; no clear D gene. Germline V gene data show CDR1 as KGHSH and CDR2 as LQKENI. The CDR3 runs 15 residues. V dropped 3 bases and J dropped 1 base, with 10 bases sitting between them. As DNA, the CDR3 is TGTGCCAGCTCACCGAGGGTAGGGTCTGGAAACACCATATATTTT. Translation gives CASSPRVGSGNTIYF.

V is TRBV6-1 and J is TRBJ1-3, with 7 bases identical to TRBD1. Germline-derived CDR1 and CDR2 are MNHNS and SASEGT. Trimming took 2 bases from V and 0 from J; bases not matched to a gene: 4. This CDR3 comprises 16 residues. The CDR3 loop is CASSESPGGSGNTIYF. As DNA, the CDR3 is TGTGCCAGCAGTGAATCGCCAGGGGGCTCTGGAAACACCATATATTTT.

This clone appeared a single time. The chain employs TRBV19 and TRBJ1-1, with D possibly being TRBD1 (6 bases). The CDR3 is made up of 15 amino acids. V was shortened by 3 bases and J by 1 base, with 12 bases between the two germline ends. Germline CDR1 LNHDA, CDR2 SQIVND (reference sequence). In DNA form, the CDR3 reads TGTGCCAGTAGTATCGATCGGACAGAGAACACTGAAGCTTTCTTT. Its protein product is CASSIDRTENTEAFF.

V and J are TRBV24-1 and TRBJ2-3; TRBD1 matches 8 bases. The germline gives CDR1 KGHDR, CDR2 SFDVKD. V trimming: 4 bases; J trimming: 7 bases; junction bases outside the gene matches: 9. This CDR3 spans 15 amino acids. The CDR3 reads CATSEGTGLLYTQYF. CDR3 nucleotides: TGTGCCACCAGTGAAGGGACAGGACTTTTATATACGCAGTATTTT.

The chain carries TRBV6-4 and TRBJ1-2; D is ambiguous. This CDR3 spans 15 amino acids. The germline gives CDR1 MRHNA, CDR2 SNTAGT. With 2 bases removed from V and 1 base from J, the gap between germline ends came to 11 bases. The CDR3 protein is CASSDPGRGNYGYTF. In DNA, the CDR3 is TGTGCCAGCAGTGACCCCGGACGGGGTAACTATGGCTACACCTTC.

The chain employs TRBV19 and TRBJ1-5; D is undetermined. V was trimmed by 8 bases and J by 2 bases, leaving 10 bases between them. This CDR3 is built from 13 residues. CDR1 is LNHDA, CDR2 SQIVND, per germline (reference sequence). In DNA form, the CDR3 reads TGTGCCAGTGGGAGAGTGGGCAATCAGCCCCAGCATTTT. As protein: CASGRVGNQPQHF.

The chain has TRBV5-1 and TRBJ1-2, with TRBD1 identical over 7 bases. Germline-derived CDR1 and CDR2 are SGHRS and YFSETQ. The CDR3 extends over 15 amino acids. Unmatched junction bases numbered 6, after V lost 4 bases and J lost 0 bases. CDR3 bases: TGCGCCAGCAGCCATGGGGACAGCCCTAACTATGGCTACACCTTC. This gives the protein CASSHGDSPNYGYTF.

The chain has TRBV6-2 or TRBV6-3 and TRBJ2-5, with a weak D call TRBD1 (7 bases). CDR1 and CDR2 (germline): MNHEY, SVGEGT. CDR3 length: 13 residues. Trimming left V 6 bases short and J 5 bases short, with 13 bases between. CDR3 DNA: TGTGCCAGCAGCTCGACAGGGAGGGAGACCCAGTACTTC. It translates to CASSSTGRETQYF.

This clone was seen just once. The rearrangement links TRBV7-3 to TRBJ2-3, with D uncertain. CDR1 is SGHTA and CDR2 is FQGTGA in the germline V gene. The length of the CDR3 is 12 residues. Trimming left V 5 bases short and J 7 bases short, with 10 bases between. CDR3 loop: CASSPNTNTQYF. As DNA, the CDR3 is TGTGCCAGCAGCCCAAACACTAATACGCAGTATTTT.

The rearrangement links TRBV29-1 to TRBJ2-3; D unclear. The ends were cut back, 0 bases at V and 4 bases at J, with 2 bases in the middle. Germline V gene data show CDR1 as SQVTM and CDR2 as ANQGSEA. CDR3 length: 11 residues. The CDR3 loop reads CSVEDADTQYF. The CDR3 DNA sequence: TGCAGCGTTGAAGACGCAGATACGCAGTATTTT.

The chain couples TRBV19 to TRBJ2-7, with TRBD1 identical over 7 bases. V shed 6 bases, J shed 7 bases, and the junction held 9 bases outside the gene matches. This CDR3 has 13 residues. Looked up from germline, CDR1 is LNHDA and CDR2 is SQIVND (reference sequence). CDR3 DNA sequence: TGTGCCAGTAGCCAAACAGGGGCAGGAGAGCAGTACTTC. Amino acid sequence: CASSQTGAGEQYF.

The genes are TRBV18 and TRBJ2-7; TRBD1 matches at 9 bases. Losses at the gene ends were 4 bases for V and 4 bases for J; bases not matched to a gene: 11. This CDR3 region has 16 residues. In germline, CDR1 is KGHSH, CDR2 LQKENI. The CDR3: CASSHGTGRAVYEQYF. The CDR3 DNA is TGTGCCAGCTCACACGGGACAGGGCGCGCGGTTTACGAGCAGTACTTC.